This T cell receptor (beta chain) was identified during a study of graft-versus-host responses after intestinal transplantation. Study-level results: Marrow from the recipient contained GvH clones, some of which had appeared first in ileum or blood.

V was cut by 0 bases and J by 3 bases, with 5 bases left in between. The CDR3 is 13 residues long. CDR1 is SGHRS, CDR2 YFSETQ, per germline. Some clones are missing from TCRdb's copy, which holds only in-frame ones; the method was immunoSEQ multiplex PCR. The table shows 43,000 or so clones, with 85% to 95% occurring only once. As concerns this clone: The antigen remains undetermined.

This clonotype was obtained from a human patient who received an intestinal transplant, so some T cells may come from the graft donor. The source material was PBMCs, sampled around 350 days after intestinal transplant. The chain has TRBV5-1 and TRBJ2-3, with no clear D. CDR3 in DNA: TGCGCCAGCAGCTTGGAGGCAACAGATACGCAGTATTTT. This translates into CASSLEATDTQYF.